The clone carrying this T cell receptor (beta chain) was seen repeatedly, ten times or more. iRepertoire HTBI primers and Arm-PCR of CDR3 regions built TCR beta libraries. TCRdb reprocessed the multiplex PCR reads with MiXCR, giving one entry per CDR3 protein. Of 200,000 to 250,000 distinct CDR3 sequences listed, approximately 19% are singletons. The CDR3 sequence is 14 residues long. V gave up 5 bases and J gave up 5 bases, with 12 bases separating them. The germline gives CDR1 SGHTA, CDR2 FQGNSA. The source of the sample is a study of regulatory T cells in long-lasting Graves disease. Time point given: newly diagnosed GD, antithyroid drugs for less than 3 months. RNA from PBMCs was the source of the TCR library. Clinicians diagnosed Graves' disease using American Thyroid Association guidelines. This sample also appeared in a second study, on T cells in Graves' hyperthyroidism and ophthalmopathy.

This material consisted of peripheral blood mononuclear cells (PBMCs), taken at new diagnosis, from a patient treated with antithyroid drugs. The chain uses TRBV7-2 and TRBJ1-4; D ambiguous. This TCR came from a woman in her thirties with Graves disease. This CDR3 reads CASSRSGMNEKLFF. The CDR3 region has the DNA TGTGCCAGCAGCAGATCCGGGATGAATGAAAAACTGTTTTTT. Full variable domain (missing parts from reference TRBV7-2 and TRBJ1-4): GAGVSQSPSNKVTEKGKDVELRCDPISGHTALYWYRQSLGQGLEFLIYFQGNSAPDKSGLPSDRFSAERTGGSVSTLTIQRTQQEDSAVYLCASSRSGMNEKLFFGSGTQLSVL.